A single T cell receptor (beta chain) is shown here with its context. Method: immunoSEQ multiplex PCR; TCRdb's copy keeps in-frame clones and lacks some. The data contain some 320,000 clones, roughly 85% of them singletons. The data derive from a study of blood T cell repertoires in COVID-19. Study-wide context: The analysed material was cDNA or gDNA that came from T cells, B-cell-depleted T cells, or PBMCs.

Trimming pared 1 base from V and 4 bases from J, leaving 7 bases between. The germline gives CDR1 GTSNPN, CDR2 SVGIG (reference sequence). This CDR3 contains 13 residues. The rearrangement joins TRBV30 to TRBJ1-4; no firm D call. This sequence was found in a woman aged 30 to 39 who had been exposed to COVID-19. What was sequenced was PBMCs or T cells enriched from blood (not recorded which). CDR3 nucleotide sequence: TGTGCCTGGAGTGCGGTTTTTAATGAAAAACTGTTTTTT. It codes for CAWSAVFNEKLFF.